The next 12 T cell receptor beta chains were all read from a single sample in a study. TCRdb re-called the RT-PCR reads through MiXCR, storing one row per CDR3 protein. The profile shows almost 700,000 distinct CDR3 sequences, 13% to 15% of them singletons. Sequencing input: memory CD4+ T cells from blood. These receptors were collected from a female donor in good health, serving as a healthy control.

The chain uses TRBV9 and TRBJ2-7; D not resolved. Germline V gene sequence: CDR1 SGDLS, CDR2 YYNGEE. The CDR3 covers 13 residues. Trimming removed 0 bases at V and 4 bases at J, with 8 bases between. DNA of the CDR3: TGTGCCAGCAGCGTAGTCCCAGGATACGAGCAGTACTTC. Translating gives CASSVVPGYEQYF.

This clonotype occurred a few times. The genes are TRBV27 and TRBJ1-5; 7 positions agree with TRBD1. Germline CDR1 MNHEY, CDR2 SMNVEV (reference sequence). J gave up 5 bases and V 5 bases, and 3 bases lay outside the gene matches. The CDR3 length is 13 residues. CDR3 nucleotides: TGTGCCAGCAGTACAGGGGTTTATCAGCCCCAGCATTTT. It translates to CASSTGVYQPQHF.

This clonotype was counted between two and nine times. The rearrangement joins TRBV27 to TRBJ2-6, with a tentative D call TRBD1 (6 bases). With 5 bases removed from V and 0 bases from J, the gap between germline ends came to 17 bases. Per germline, CDR1 MNHEY and CDR2 SMNVEV (reference sequence). The CDR3 contains 18 residues. The CDR3 DNA is TGTGCCAGCAGTGCTCGGGACACGATTAACTCTGGGGCCAACGTCCTGACTTTC. Translated, it gives CASSARDTINSGANVLTF.

The rearrangement links TRBV5-6 to TRBJ2-7; either TRBD1 or TRBD2 may supply D (6 bases each). The CDR3 totals 15 residues. CDR1 is SGHDT, CDR2 YYEEEE, per germline. Deletions cut 0 bases from V and 7 bases from J, with 17 bases between. CDR3 amino acids: CASSLVSGGWGEQYF. The DNA of the CDR3 is TGTGCCAGCAGCTTGGTCTCCGGGGGCTGGGGGGAGCAGTACTTC.

This clonotype was seen a handful of times. The V gene is TRBV3-1, the J gene TRBJ2-2, with D uncertain. The CDR3 consists of 15 residues. Germline loops: CDR1 LGHDT, CDR2 YNNKEL (reference sequence). V was cut by 2 bases and J by 1 base, with 8 bases left in between. CDR3 in DNA: TGTGCCAGCAGCCAAAGTCAGAGGAACACCGGGGAGCTGTTTTTT. Translation gives CASSQSQRNTGELFF. The variable domain in full, with the rest retrieved from reference TRBV3-1 and TRBJ2-2, is DTAVSQTPKYLVTQMGNDKSIKCEQNLGHDTMYWYKQDSKKFLKIMFSYNNKELIINETVPNRFSPKSPDKAHLNLHINSLELGDSAVYFCASSQSQRNTGELFFGEGSRLTVL.

The sample holds a few counts of this clonotype. V is TRBV20-1 and J is TRBJ1-2; 8 nucleotides line up with TRBD1. This CDR3 is 16 amino acids long. Germline CDR1 is DFQATT and CDR2 is SNEGSKA (reference sequence). V shed 3 bases, J shed 8 bases, and the junction held 17 bases outside the gene matches. CDR3 nucleotides: TGCAGTGCTAGTAGTGATGCAGGGGGCGTAGGGCGCGGCTACACCTTC. This translates into CSASSDAGGVGRGYTF.

This clonotype has a handful of counts. This chain uses TRBV7-2 with TRBJ2-3; D unclear. Looked up from germline, CDR1 is SGHTA and CDR2 is FQGNSA. The V and J ends lost 5 bases and 6 bases respectively, with 9 bases between them. This CDR3 region has 12 residues. The CDR3 bases are TGTGCCAGCAGCCGTTGGACGGATACGCAGTATTTT. It yields the protein CASSRWTDTQYF.

The V call is TRBV3-1, the J call TRBJ2-4; 9 bases line up with TRBD2. The CDR3 loop spans 17 amino acids. Germline values: CDR1 LGHDT, CDR2 YNNKEL (reference sequence). The J segment lost 0 bases and the V segment lost 10 bases, leaving 13 bases of the junction unmatched. The CDR3 loop reads CATLTSGPPLAKNIQYF. In DNA, the CDR3 is TGTGCCACGCTGACTAGCGGACCTCCGCTAGCCAAAAACATTCAGTACTTC.

The V and J genes are TRBV6-5 and TRBJ2-2, with unresolved D. Germline V CDR1 and CDR2: MNHEY, SVGAGI. There are 15 residues in the CDR3. V lost 6 bases and J lost 3, with 14 bases in between. The CDR3 sequence: CASSVFGLHTGELFF. The CDR3 DNA reads as TGTGCCAGCAGCGTATTCGGGCTACACACCGGGGAGCTGTTTTTT.

This clonotype was seen many times. This chain connects TRBV4-1 to TRBJ2-7, with TRBD1 identical over 7 bases. There are 15 residues in the CDR3. CDR1 MGHRA and CDR2 YSYEKL come from the germline V gene. Trimming took 5 bases from V and 5 from J; bases not matched to a gene: 12. CDR3 coding DNA: TGCGCCAGCAGCAGTGGACAGGTTGTTCGGAACGAGCAGTACTTC. It is translated as CASSSGQVVRNEQYF.

This clonotype was detected only once. The chain has TRBV7-2 and TRBJ2-1, with a tentative D call TRBD1 (6 bases). V gave up 5 bases and J gave up 7 bases, with 12 bases separating them. In germline, CDR1 is SGHTA, CDR2 FQGNSA. CDR3 length: 13 amino acids. The CDR3 spells CASSRGQVNEQFF. In DNA form, the CDR3 reads TGTGCCAGCAGCAGGGGACAAGTGAATGAGCAGTTCTTC. Based on the CDR3 plus reference TRBV7-2 and TRBJ2-1, the full variable domain is GAGVSQSPSNKVTEKGKDVELRCDPISGHTALYWYRQSLGQGLEFLIYFQGNSAPDKSGLPSDRFSAERTGGSVSTLTIQRTQQEDSAVYLCASSRGQVNEQFFGPGTRLTVL.

This clonotype was detected only a few times. The chain is built from TRBV7-2 and TRBJ2-5; D assignment may be TRBD1 or TRBD2 (7 bases each). The CDR3 runs to 16 residues. Germline assignment: CDR1 SGHTA and CDR2 FQGNSA. V was trimmed by 4 bases and J by 2 bases, leaving 17 bases between them. CDR3 in DNA: TGTGCCAGCAGCTGGCCGCGCGGGGGACAGCAAGAGACCCAGTACTTC. This encodes CASSWPRGGQQETQYF.